These T cell receptor beta chains were read from a single sample in a study of tumor-infiltrating lymphocytes in localized non-small cell lung cancer. The repertoire was sequenced with immunoSEQ multiplex PCR; TCRdb's copy has only in-frame clones and lacks some. Of roughly 11,000 clones in the sample, 84% were seen once. The sequenced sample consisted of lung tumor tissue. These receptors were taken from a human donor with non-small cell lung cancer. Each CDR3 is given with its conserved first and last residue. The D gene is left open where the match is weak. A row's size may be missing; if present it is once, few, many or a size class.

j_call clone_size v_call d_call cdr3_nt cdr3_aa
TRBJ1-2 once TRBV27 TRBD1 TGTGCCAGCAGTTTATCGGGCCAGGGGGCTACTAACTATGGCTACACCTTC CASSLSGQGATNYGYTF
TRBJ1-1 once TRBV29-1 NA TGCAGCGTTATTTCAGGGAGCACTGAAGCTTTCTTT CSVISGSTEAFF
TRBJ2-7 NA TRBV19 NA TGTGCCAGTAGTTCCGTCTACGAGCAGTACTTC CASSSVYEQYF
TRBJ2-7 NA TRBV5-6 NA TGTGCCAGCAGCGCTGAACTGTTCCGATCACGGCAGTACTTC CASSAELFRSRQYF
TRBJ2-1 NA TRBV11-2 TRBD2 TGTGCCAGCAGCTTAGATGGGACTAGCGGAGAGCAGTTCTTC CASSLDGTSGEQFF
TRBJ2-5 NA TRBV5-4 TRBD2 TGTGCCAGCAGCTTGATGACTAGCGGAGAGACCCAGTACTTC CASSLMTSGETQYF
TRBJ2-7 NA TRBV5-1 NA TGCGCCAGCAGCTTGAAGGGCGTCTCCTACGAGCAGTACTTC CASSLKGVSYEQYF
TRBJ1-2 NA TRBV10-3 NA TGTGCCATCAGTGAGTCGCCGGACAGCCCACATGGCTACACCTTC CAISESPDSPHGYTF
TRBJ2-1 NA TRBV11-2 TRBD2 TGTGCCAGCAGCCACCCCTCGGCGGGGGGGCCGAATCGTGAGCAGTTCTTC CASSHPSAGGPNREQFF
TRBJ1-2 NA TRBV6-4 NA TGTGCCAGCAGGGAGCCCCCATGGGCAGGGTTGGTGTCCTATGGCTACACCTTC CASREPPWAGLVSYGYTF
TRBJ1-3 NA TRBV5-1 TRBD1 TGCGCCAGCAGCATGGCCGGGACAGGCTCTGGAAACACCATATATTTT CASSMAGTGSGNTIYF
TRBJ1-3 NA TRBV28 NA TGTGCCAGCAGTTTAAGGGGACACCTCTCTGGAAACACCATATATTTT CASSLRGHLSGNTIYF
TRBJ2-7 NA TRBV28 NA TGTGCCAGCAGTTTGTCGCCGGGATTCTACGAGCAGTACTTC CASSLSPGFYEQYF
TRBJ2-5 NA TRBV30 TRBD2 TGTGCCCGGGGACTAGCGGGAACGGAGACCCAGTACTTC CARGLAGTETQYF
TRBJ2-7 NA TRBV6-5 NA TGTGCCAGCAGTTATATTGTGACAGCCTACTACGAGCAGTACTTC CASSYIVTAYYEQYF
TRBJ2-4 NA TRBV21-1 NA TGTGCCAGCAGCAAAGGGGTAGCGGGGGGAAAAAACATTCAGTACTTC CASSKGVAGGKNIQYF
TRBJ2-7 NA TRBV27 NA TGTGCCAGCCAGAGAGCCCAGGCGCTCTCCGAGCAGTACTTC CASQRAQALSEQYF
TRBJ2-3 NA TRBV5-6 NA TGTGCCAGCAGCCTCCAATTCACAGATACGCAGTATTTT CASSLQFTDTQYF
TRBJ1-2 NA TRBV2 NA TGTGCCAGCAGGCGACCCTCGGGGCACTATGGCTACACCTTC CASRRPSGHYGYTF
TRBJ1-1 NA TRBV7-9 TRBD1 TGTGCCAGCAGCTTGGGACAGCGAAATGCTGAAGCTTTCTTT CASSLGQRNAEAFF
TRBJ2-1 NA TRBV27 NA TGTGCCAGCAGTTTATCGAGGGAAAGCTACAATGAGCAGTTCTTC CASSLSRESYNEQFF
TRBJ1-5 NA TRBV30 NA TGTGCCTGGAGTTTGGGTCAGCCCCAACATTTT CAWSLGQPQHF
TRBJ1-4 NA TRBV25-1 NA TGTGCCATCCGCCACAGGGTTAATGAAAAACTGTTTTTT CAIRHRVNEKLFF
TRBJ1-5 NA TRBV27 NA TGTGCCAGCAGTTTAAAGGGTTATGTCAATCAGCCCCAGCATTTT CASSLKGYVNQPQHF
TRBJ2-3 NA TRBV9 NA TGTGCCAGCAGCGTAAGCCCCGCTTTAGATACGCAGTATTTT CASSVSPALDTQYF
TRBJ2-7 NA TRBV7-9 TRBD1 TGTGCCAGCAGCTCGGGACAGGGGTTCGCCGAGCAGTACTTC CASSSGQGFAEQYF
TRBJ2-7 NA TRBV5-1 NA TGCGCCAGCAGCTTGTCGGGGCAGGTGGGCTACGAGCAGTACTTC CASSLSGQVGYEQYF
TRBJ2-7 NA TRBV14 TRBD1 TGTGCCAGCAGCGACTTAGGGACAGGGGGCGCGAATAACTTC CASSDLGTGGANNF
TRBJ2-3 NA TRBV7-3 TRBD2 TGTGCCAGCAGCGTTGTAGCGGGAGGGACTACGACGCAGTATTTT CASSVVAGGTTTQYF
TRBJ2-5 NA TRBV6-1 TRBD2 TGTGCCAGCAGTGTTGGACTAGCGGGAGAGTTGAAGTGGGAGACCCAGTACTTC CASSVGLAGELKWETQYF
TRBJ2-1 NA TRBV4-2 NA TGTGCCAGCAGCCAAGGACGGGATAAGGAGCAGTTCTTC CASSQGRDKEQFF
TRBJ2-4 NA TRBV5-5 NA TGTGCCAGCAGCCCATGGACAGTAGCCAAAAACATTCAGTACTTC CASSPWTVAKNIQYF
TRBJ2-7 NA TRBV5-4 TRBD2 TGTGCCAGCAGGTGGGTTGGGCGGGAGAGTGCGTCCTACGAGCAGTACTTC CASRWVGRESASYEQYF
TRBJ2-1 NA TRBV15 TRBD1 TGTGCCACCAGCACCGGGACAGGGAACAATGAGCAGTTCTTC CATSTGTGNNEQFF
TRBJ1-6 NA TRBV19 TRBD1 TGTGCCAGTAGGACAGGGGATATTGTGAATTCACCCCTCCACTTT CASRTGDIVNSPLHF
TRBJ2-2 once TRBV9 TRBD1 TGTGCCAGCAGCCAATGGGACAGGGGAACCGGGGAGCTGTTTTTT CASSQWDRGTGELFF
TRBJ2-7 NA TRBV7-9 TRBD1 TGTGCCAGCAGGGGGACAGGGGGCTTCTACGAGCAGTACTTC CASRGTGGFYEQYF
TRBJ1-2 NA TRBV6-5 NA TGTGCCAGCAGTTACTCGAACAGGGCTGGCTACACCTTC CASSYSNRAGYTF
TRBJ2-1 NA TRBV5-6 NA TGTGCCAGCAGGGCGGCTTCCTACAATGAGCAGTTCTTC CASRAASYNEQFF
TRBJ1-2 once TRBV7-9 NA TGTGCCAGCAGCTTGTCGACAGCGCCCTATGGCTACACCTTC CASSLSTAPYGYTF
TRBJ1-1 NA TRBV6-5 NA TGTGCCAGCAGTTACTCCCTGGGGATGAACACTGAAGCTTTCTTT CASSYSLGMNTEAFF
TRBJ2-7 NA TRBV7-6 TRBD2 TGTGCCAGCAGCTTATCTAGCGGGGGCTACGAGCAGTACTTC CASSLSSGGYEQYF
TRBJ2-7 NA TRBV2 NA TGTGCCAGCGGGGAACCTTTTGGCTACGAGCAGTACTTC CASGEPFGYEQYF
TRBJ1-5 NA TRBV7-9 TRBD1 TGTGCCAGCAGCTTAGGACAGGGCGATCAGCCCCAGCATTTT CASSLGQGDQPQHF
TRBJ2-2 NA TRBV15 NA TGTGCCACCAGCAGAGAGAACAGGAACACCGGGGAGCTGTTTTTT CATSRENRNTGELFF
TRBJ2-7 NA TRBV7-3 TRBD1 TGTGCCAGCAGCTTTACCGGGACAGGGGACTACGAGCAGTACTTC CASSFTGTGDYEQYF
TRBJ2-2 NA TRBV18 NA TGTGCCAGCTCGTCCCCAGCGAACACCGGGGAGCTGTTTTTT CASSSPANTGELFF
TRBJ2-1 NA TRBV9 NA TGTGCCAGCAGCACTCACGGAAGTGGAGGGGAGAGCTCCTACAATGAGCAGTTCTTC CASSTHGSGGESSYNEQFF
TRBJ1-1 NA TRBV27 NA TGTGCCAGCAGTGGCAACAGGGTAGGAGCGAACACTGAAGCTTTCTTT CASSGNRVGANTEAFF